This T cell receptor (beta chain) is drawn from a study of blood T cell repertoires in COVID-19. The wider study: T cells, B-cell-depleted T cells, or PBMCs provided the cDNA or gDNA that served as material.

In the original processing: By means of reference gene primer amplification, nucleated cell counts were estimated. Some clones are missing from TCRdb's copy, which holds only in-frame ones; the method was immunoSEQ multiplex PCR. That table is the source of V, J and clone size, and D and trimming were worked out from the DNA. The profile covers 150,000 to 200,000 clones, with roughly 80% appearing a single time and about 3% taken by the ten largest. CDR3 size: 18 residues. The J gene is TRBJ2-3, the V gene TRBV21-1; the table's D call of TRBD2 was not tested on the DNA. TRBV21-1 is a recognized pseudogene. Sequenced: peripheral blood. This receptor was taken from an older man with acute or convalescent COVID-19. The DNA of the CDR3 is TGTGCCAGCAGCACTCCAGGACTAGCGGGAATAGCAGCAGATACGCAGTATTTT. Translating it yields CASSTPGLAGIAADTQYF.